These T cell receptor beta chains were read from a single sample in a study of blood T cell repertoires in COVID-19. Using immunoSEQ multiplex PCR, the repertoire was profiled, and TCRdb retains in-frame clones only, with some absent. This repertoire shows 55,000 to 80,000 clones, roughly 88% found once; its top ten account for more than 2%. Sequenced sample: peripheral blood. The receptors were sampled from a human donor in a cohort sampled during active COVID-19. CDR3s leave out the opening cysteine and the closing phenylalanine or tryptophan. The order of the fields is clone size, V gene, J gene, CDR3 protein. Part of the rows lack a size; the others show once, few, many or a class for expanded clones.

clone_size: NA
v_call: TRBV30
j_call: TRBJ1-2
cdr3_aa: AWSGGDRGYT

clone_size: NA
v_call: TRBV27
j_call: TRBJ1-5
cdr3_aa: ASSLYREGQPQH

clone_size: NA
v_call: TRBV5-1
j_call: TRBJ2-5
cdr3_aa: ASSSYPGLAGGVTETQY

clone_size: NA
v_call: TRBV6-1
j_call: TRBJ1-3
cdr3_aa: ASSEGTGVANTIY

clone_size: NA
v_call: TRBV11-2
j_call: TRBJ2-5
cdr3_aa: ASSPPSGQETQY

clone_size: NA
v_call: TRBV12-3/TRBV12-4
j_call: TRBJ1-1
cdr3_aa: ASSRNRGEAF

clone_size: NA
v_call: TRBV7-9
j_call: TRBJ1-1
cdr3_aa: ASSLQGWNTEAF

clone_size: NA
v_call: TRBV7-8
j_call: TRBJ2-7
cdr3_aa: ASSLELLLSYEQY

clone_size: NA
v_call: TRBV7-9
j_call: TRBJ2-1
cdr3_aa: ASSLRLDSNNEQF

clone_size: few
v_call: TRBV4-1
j_call: TRBJ1-6
cdr3_aa: ASSQLRDRESPLH

clone_size: NA
v_call: TRBV29-1
j_call: TRBJ1-2
cdr3_aa: SGDRLDRNYGYT

clone_size: NA
v_call: TRBV2
j_call: TRBJ2-3
cdr3_aa: ASSAGGDTQY

clone_size: NA
v_call: TRBV6-5
j_call: TRBJ1-2
cdr3_aa: ASSPDGTNYGYT

clone_size: NA
v_call: TRBV18
j_call: TRBJ1-2
cdr3_aa: ASSVWGPNYGYT

clone_size: NA
v_call: TRBV28
j_call: TRBJ1-1
cdr3_aa: ATTTGGGTEAF

clone_size: few
v_call: TRBV19
j_call: TRBJ2-1
cdr3_aa: ASSISGQGTKNEQF

clone_size: NA
v_call: TRBV27
j_call: TRBJ2-1
cdr3_aa: ASSQDSAQNNEQF

clone_size: NA
v_call: TRBV24-1
j_call: TRBJ2-3
cdr3_aa: ATSDPDRNYLPDTQY

clone_size: NA
v_call: TRBV7-6
j_call: TRBJ2-7
cdr3_aa: ASSSSAPGTGSEQY

clone_size: NA
v_call: TRBV3-1/TRBV3-2
j_call: TRBJ1-4
cdr3_aa: ASSQDWGGREKLF

clone_size: NA
v_call: TRBV6-6
j_call: TRBJ1-1
cdr3_aa: ASSYGTGEAF

clone_size: NA
v_call: TRBV4-1
j_call: TRBJ2-7
cdr3_aa: ASSQVSGGEQY

clone_size: NA
v_call: TRBV28
j_call: TRBJ2-5
cdr3_aa: ASSPSYGKETQY

clone_size: NA
v_call: TRBV23-1
j_call: TRBJ2-7
cdr3_aa: ASTLVGGVEQY

clone_size: NA
v_call: TRBV6-5
j_call: TRBJ1-3
cdr3_aa: ASVSSGNTIY

clone_size: NA
v_call: TRBV5-1
j_call: TRBJ2-4
cdr3_aa: ASSLELGVAFGAKNIQY

clone_size: NA
v_call: TRBV7-9
j_call: TRBJ1-1
cdr3_aa: ASSPRWVSEAF

clone_size: NA
v_call: TRBV28
j_call: TRBJ2-7
cdr3_aa: ASTRPAVYEQY

clone_size: NA
v_call: TRBV5-1
j_call: TRBJ1-3
cdr3_aa: ASSLAGQPFSGNTIY

clone_size: NA
v_call: TRBV28
j_call: TRBJ2-7
cdr3_aa: ASSPLRGAYEQY

clone_size: NA
v_call: TRBV28
j_call: TRBJ1-3
cdr3_aa: ASTFYSGNTIY

clone_size: NA
v_call: TRBV9
j_call: TRBJ2-1
cdr3_aa: ASSGSGGYNEQF

clone_size: NA
v_call: TRBV4-1
j_call: TRBJ2-2
cdr3_aa: ASSQLLAKNTGELF

clone_size: NA
v_call: TRBV25-1
j_call: TRBJ2-7
cdr3_aa: ASSPGLLESYEQY

clone_size: NA
v_call: TRBV11-2
j_call: TRBJ2-7
cdr3_aa: ASSFPGQGGRDEQY

clone_size: once
v_call: TRBV11-1
j_call: TRBJ1-1
cdr3_aa: ASSLGSTGDTEAF

clone_size: NA
v_call: TRBV6-4
j_call: TRBJ2-2
cdr3_aa: ASSRSSGGSPGELF

clone_size: NA
v_call: TRBV7-2
j_call: TRBJ2-3
cdr3_aa: ASSFIGSGGNTQY

clone_size: once
v_call: TRBV6-5
j_call: TRBJ1-4
cdr3_aa: ASSSSATNEKLF

clone_size: NA
v_call: TRBV5-1
j_call: TRBJ2-7
cdr3_aa: ASSSGGGFQYEQY

clone_size: NA
v_call: TRBV5-8
j_call: TRBJ1-6
cdr3_aa: ASSLGTGNGSPLH

clone_size: NA
v_call: TRBV28
j_call: TRBJ1-5
cdr3_aa: ASVGQGGNQPQH

clone_size: NA
v_call: TRBV2
j_call: TRBJ2-1
cdr3_aa: ASRSRTSGRVGNEQF

clone_size: NA
v_call: TRBV3-1/TRBV3-2
j_call: TRBJ1-6
cdr3_aa: ASNVGQGNSPLH

clone_size: NA
v_call: TRBV11-2
j_call: TRBJ2-1
cdr3_aa: ASSFNRVTEQF